This T cell receptor (beta chain) was recorded in a study of T cell responses to AZD1222 COVID-19 vaccine. Concerning this clone itself: Antigen unknown.

Whole-study findings and limits: When two AZD1222 doses had been given, Spike-specific TCR breadth and depth rose. The donor cohort was predominantly white British with a female majority, and clonal diversity may have been underestimated.

Germline lookup yields CDR1 SGHKS and CDR2 YYEKEE (reference sequence). CDR3 size: 17 residues. V was trimmed by 2 bases and J by 4 bases, leaving 18 bases between them. The assay was immunoSEQ multiplex PCR, and TCRdb's table has in-frame clones only and misses some. The repertoire holds 80,000 or so clones, with about 92% as singletons. This chain joins TRBV5-5 and TRBJ2-2; D possibly corresponds to TRBD1 (6 bases). The source was peripheral blood, collected 28 days after the second AZD1222 dose. This clonotype originated in an adult who received the AZD1222 COVID-19 vaccine. CDR3 residues: CASSFLPGQIRTGELFF. In DNA, the CDR3 is TGTGCCAGCAGCTTTCTTCCGGGACAAATACGCACCGGGGAGCTGTTTTTT. Using reference TRBV5-5 and TRBJ2-2 for the parts outside the CDR3, the full variable domain is DAGVTQSPTHLIKTRGQQVTLRCSPISGHKSVSWYQQVLGQGPQFIFQYYEKEERGRGNFPDRFSARQFPNYSSELNVNALLLGDSALYLCASSFLPGQIRTGELFFGEGSRLTVL.